The T cell receptor (beta chain) described here comes from a study of T cells in Graves' hyperthyroidism and ophthalmopathy. About the research overall: Peripheral blood collection took place at initial diagnosis, before any treatment.

V lost 5 bases and J lost 6, with 10 bases in between. Per the germline V gene, CDR1 is PRHDT and CDR2 is FYEKMQ (reference sequence). The length of the CDR3 is 12 residues. From RNA transcripts, TCR beta CDR3 regions were amplified. HTBI primers were the set used in a first-round RT-PCR of the TCR CDR3. TCRdb analysed the multiplex PCR reads with MiXCR anew, one entry per CDR3 protein. Found here are approximately 520,000 distinct CDR3 sequences, around 20% of them singletons; the top ten hold 26%. Study-level results: Most thyroid clonotypes expanded above 0.001 appeared in blood too. Ophthalmopathy could be told apart from stable hyperthyroidism with a 13 V-J model.

This clonotype turned up a few times. What it binds is not known. The sequence derives from a man between 18 and 35 years old with Graves' hyperthyroidism. Material for sequencing was blood. This sequence joins TRBV13 and TRBJ1-1, with D possibly being TRBD1 (5 bases). The CDR3 coding sequence is TGTGCCAGCAGCCGCCCGGGGGCTGAAGCTTTCTTT. This translates into CASSRPGAEAFF.